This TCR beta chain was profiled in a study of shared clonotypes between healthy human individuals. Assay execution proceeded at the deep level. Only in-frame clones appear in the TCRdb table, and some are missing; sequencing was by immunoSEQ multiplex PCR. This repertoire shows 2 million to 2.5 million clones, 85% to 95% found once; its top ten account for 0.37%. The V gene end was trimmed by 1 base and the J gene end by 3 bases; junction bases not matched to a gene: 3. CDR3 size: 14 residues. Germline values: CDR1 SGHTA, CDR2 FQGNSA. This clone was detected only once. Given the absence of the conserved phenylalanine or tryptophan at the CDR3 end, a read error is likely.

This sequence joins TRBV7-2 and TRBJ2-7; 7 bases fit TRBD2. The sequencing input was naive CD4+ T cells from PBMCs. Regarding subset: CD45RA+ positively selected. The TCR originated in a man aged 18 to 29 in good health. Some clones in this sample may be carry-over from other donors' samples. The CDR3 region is CASSLGLAHYEQYL. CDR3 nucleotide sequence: TGTGCCAGCAGCTTAGGACTAGCCCACTACGAGCAGTACCTC.